This T cell receptor beta chain was profiled in a study of T cells after posttransplantation cyclophosphamide. Study observations and caveats: Donor-recipient repertoire similarity was low at 1-2 months, rising over year one. Tissue-infiltrating T cells from skin or gut overlapped little with blood T cells.

A word on this clone: Its antigen is not known. Other nucleotide sequences from this sample produce the same CDR3.

TCRdb's table, derived via immunoSEQ multiplex PCR, lists solely in-frame clones and lacks some. The repertoire consists of about 12,000 clones, with over 70% occurring once and the leading ten covering 3.7%. Sampled 1 year posttransplant, controls received myeloablative marrow transplants, methotrexate and a calcineurin inhibitor. CDR3 length: 13 amino acids. Trimming cost V 1 base and J 5 bases, with 8 bases left between them. Germline V gives CDR1 MGHRA, CDR2 YSYEKL. Sequenced material: PBMCs, taken 367 days after allogeneic stem cell transplant with calcineurin inhibitor and methotrexate. V and J are TRBV4-1 and TRBJ1-2; D gene uncertain. The clonotype originates from a male patient aged 25-45 years who received an allogeneic stem cell transplant from an unrelated donor, was CMV-positive, and had acute GVHD only. Some T cells may originate from the graft donor. The CDR3 nucleotides read TGCGCCAGCAGCCAAGGCAGAGGGTATGGCTACACCTTC. As protein: CASSQGRGYGYTF.